The present T cell receptor beta chain was sequenced within a study of cytomegalovirus exposure and HLA in healthy donors. The wider study: HLA-typed donors were the source of approximately 80 million unique TCRs, which an early data release held.

From germline, CDR1 is LGHNA and CDR2 YSLEER. V was cut by 4 bases and J by 1 base, with 20 bases left in between. The CDR3 has 18 amino acids. General study results and limits: Associated with cytomegalovirus, according to the listing, were 150 to 200 TCR beta chains. CMV antigen specificity of a few CMV-associated chains was confirmed in vitro.

As to this clone: Its antigen remains unidentified.

The PCR had 60 Vbeta and 13 Jbeta primers. Repertoires were generated with immunoSEQ multiplex PCR, while TCRdb's copy carries only in-frame clones and drops some. Among roughly 180,000 clones listed, approximately 80% were seen once. The specimen sequenced was PBMCs. The receptor was isolated from a man between 18 and 35 years old in good health and CMV-seronegative. The genes are TRBV4-3 and TRBJ1-5, with a weak D call TRBD1 (6 bases). The CDR3 spells CASSPEYRGGVSNQPQHF. For the CDR3, the DNA is TGCGCCAGCAGCCCGGAATATAGGGGGGGGGTGAGCAATCAGCCCCAGCATTTT.